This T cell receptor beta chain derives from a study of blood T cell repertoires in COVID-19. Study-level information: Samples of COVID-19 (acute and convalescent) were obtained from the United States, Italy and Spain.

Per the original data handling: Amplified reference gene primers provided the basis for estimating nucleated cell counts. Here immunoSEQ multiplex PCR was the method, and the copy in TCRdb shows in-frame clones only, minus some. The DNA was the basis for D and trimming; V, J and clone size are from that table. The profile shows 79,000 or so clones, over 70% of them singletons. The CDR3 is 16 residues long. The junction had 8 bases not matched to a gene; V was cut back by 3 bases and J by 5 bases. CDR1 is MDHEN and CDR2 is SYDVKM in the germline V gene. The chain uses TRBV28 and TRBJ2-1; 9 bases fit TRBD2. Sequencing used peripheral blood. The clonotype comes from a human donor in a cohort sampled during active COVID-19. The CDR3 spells CASSFREAGGDNEQFF. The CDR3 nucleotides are TGTGCCAGCAGTTTTAGGGAGGCGGGAGGGGACAATGAGCAGTTCTTC.